These T cell receptor beta chains were read from a single sample in a study of blood T cell repertoires in COVID-19. Assay: immunoSEQ multiplex PCR; the TCRdb copy retains only in-frame clones and omits some. The sample holds about 200,000 clones, roughly 90% seen once. Sequences were obtained from PBMCs or T cells enriched from blood (not recorded which). Source of these receptors: a woman aged 18-29 years who had recovered from COVID-19. CDR3s leave out the opening cysteine and the closing phenylalanine or tryptophan. Each record gives: V gene, CDR3 protein.

v_call: TRBV28; cdr3_aa: ASSLHSPGNQPQH
v_call: TRBV18; cdr3_aa: ASSPNAGTGGNTIY
v_call: TRBV4-1; cdr3_aa: ASSQGGDSNQPQH
v_call: TRBV11-2; cdr3_aa: ASSLGQGAFEQF
v_call: TRBV9; cdr3_aa: ASRDSDNSPLH
v_call: TRBV7-9; cdr3_aa: ASSLRATEQY
v_call: TRBV11-2; cdr3_aa: ASSFNRGAHNEQF
v_call: TRBV6-4; cdr3_aa: ASSSELRTSGVADTQY
v_call: TRBV6-4; cdr3_aa: ASSDRGSDGYT
v_call: TRBV28; cdr3_aa: AIGTGVGGQPQH
v_call: TRBV28; cdr3_aa: ASRTAGGGDEKLF
v_call: TRBV7-9; cdr3_aa: ASSLGGTGVNTGELF
v_call: TRBV5-5; cdr3_aa: ASSPTASGNTIY
v_call: TRBV5-1; cdr3_aa: ASSPGGTDTQY
v_call: TRBV30; cdr3_aa: AWSLGLSSGNTIY
v_call: TRBV9; cdr3_aa: ASSPQPDSNTDTQY
v_call: TRBV19; cdr3_aa: ASKIGDNQPQH
v_call: TRBV19; cdr3_aa: ASGPRGRTEAF
v_call: TRBV5-1; cdr3_aa: ASSPRDRGDNEAF
v_call: TRBV10-3; cdr3_aa: AIRQGLAGATSSYEQY
v_call: TRBV9; cdr3_aa: ASSVDQGSTEAF
v_call: TRBV2; cdr3_aa: ASMGGQFEQY
v_call: TRBV9; cdr3_aa: ASSRGRTDTQY
v_call: TRBV29-1; cdr3_aa: SVEDGRATYGYT
v_call: TRBV7-9; cdr3_aa: ASSPPQDRPYEQY
v_call: TRBV18; cdr3_aa: ASSLHGPTYNSPLH
v_call: TRBV6-1; cdr3_aa: ASSALGLATNEKLF
v_call: TRBV6-4; cdr3_aa: ASSERVAHTDTQY
v_call: TRBV7-8; cdr3_aa: ASSPGTGGPYGYT
v_call: TRBV19; cdr3_aa: ASTSRRPYTEAF
v_call: TRBV6-5; cdr3_aa: ASTRLAGADTQY
v_call: TRBV9; cdr3_aa: ASSEGSLWDTEAF
v_call: TRBV5-4; cdr3_aa: ASSYAENYEQY
v_call: TRBV25-1; cdr3_aa: ASSEGGEVETQY
v_call: TRBV5-5; cdr3_aa: ASSRTGRNTEAF
v_call: TRBV30; cdr3_aa: AWRADRTSGNTIY
v_call: TRBV4-1; cdr3_aa: ASSQQGATNEKLF
v_call: TRBV6-5; cdr3_aa: AIGTGGSYGYT
v_call: TRBV30; cdr3_aa: AWSKAAGGPHQETQY
v_call: TRBV5-1; cdr3_aa: ASTDRGRPDTQY
v_call: TRBV13; cdr3_aa: ASSRGTFSGTNEKLF
v_call: TRBV7-9; cdr3_aa: ASSFQGRLNTEAF
v_call: TRBV5-6; cdr3_aa: ASSLAGDRAYEQY
v_call: TRBV18; cdr3_aa: ASSLQTGEGEAF
v_call: TRBV18; cdr3_aa: ASSPGRGAGEQY
v_call: TRBV6-1; cdr3_aa: ASSEAGGLAKNIQY
v_call: TRBV30; cdr3_aa: AWSSGAPQPQH
v_call: TRBV5-1; cdr3_aa: ASSLGAGGWETQY
v_call: TRBV24-1; cdr3_aa: ATSEGTSNTEAF